This is a list of T cell receptor beta chains from one sample in a study of post-analysis software for immune sequencing data. TCRdb re-derived calls from the PCR reads in MiXCR, one entry per CDR3 protein. The table shows about 200,000 distinct CDR3 sequences, with approximately 28% occurring only once. The sample comprised blood. The source of these receptors is a girl younger than 18 with multiple sclerosis. Both conserved end residues are part of each CDR3. A D gene is named only where the DNA matches it firmly. Some rows have no size entry. The others give once, few or many, or a class for an expanded clone.

J gene | clone size | V gene | D gene | CDR3 DNA | CDR3 protein
TRBJ2-1 | many | TRBV29-1 | . | TGCAGCGTTGACAAAAAGACGGGATACAATGAGCAGTTCTTC | CSVDKKTGYNEQFF
TRBJ1-2 | few | TRBV12-3/TRBV12-4 | TRBD1 | TGTGCCAGCAGTCACCGGGACAGGGACCGCTATGGCTACACCTTC | CASSHRDRDRYGYTF
TRBJ1-2 | . | TRBV11-1 | . | TGCGCGCTCGACGGCTACACCTTC | CALDGYTF
TRBJ2-1 | few | TRBV30 | . | TGTGCCTGGAGTGTTACCGGATACAATGAGCAGTTCTTC | CAWSVTGYNEQFF
TRBJ1-5 | . | TRBV27 | . | TGTGCCAGCATGAGCGTGGCGGGGCCCCAGCATTTT | CASMSVAGPQHF
TRBJ2-7 | . | TRBV4-2 | . | TGTGCCAGCAGCCGAGTACAGGGAGACTCCTACGAGCAGTACTTC | CASSRVQGDSYEQYF
TRBJ1-4 | . | TRBV6-6 | . | TGTGCCAGCAGTTACTCAGTCTATGAAAAACTGTTTTTT | CASSYSVYEKLFF
TRBJ2-7 | many | TRBV9 | . | TGTGCCAGCAGCCCAAATTCGAAACAGGGCCACGAGCAGTACTTC | CASSPNSKQGHEQYF
TRBJ1-2 | . | TRBV6-5 | TRBD1 | TGTGCCAGCAGTTGGACAGGAGATGGCTGCACCTTC | CASSWTGDGCTF
TRBJ1-6 | . | TRBV5-1 | TRBD1 | TGCGCCAGCAGCCGTGTGGGACAGGGAATGTCTTATAATTCACCCCTCCACTTT | CASSRVGQGMSYNSPLHF
TRBJ2-7 | . | TRBV20-1 | . | TGCAGTGCTAGGGACGCGAGGGACGGCGAGCAGTACTTC | CSARDARDGEQYF
TRBJ2-3 | few | TRBV20-1 | TRBD2 | TGCAGTGCAGGAGGGGCGGGGGGCACAGATACGCAGTATTTT | CSAGGAGGTDTQYF
TRBJ2-3 | many | TRBV20-1 | TRBD2 | TGCAGTGCTAGAGATTCTAGCGGGGTTGATACGCAGTATTTT | CSARDSSGVDTQYF
TRBJ2-6 | many | TRBV11-2 | . | TGTGCCAGCAACCTTAAACAGGGTGGGCCTGGGGCCAACGTCCTGACTTTC | CASNLKQGGPGANVLTF
TRBJ2-3 | . | TRBV5-1 | TRBD2 | TGCGCCAGCAGCCTTGGCGGGGGGGCCGCCTCCCGTACGCAGTATTTT | CASSLGGGAASRTQYF
TRBJ2-1 | . | TRBV28 | . | TGTGCCAGCAGTTTCGGGGGCCACAATGAGCAGTTCTTC | CASSFGGHNEQFF
TRBJ1-5 | . | TRBV4-1 | TRBD1 | TGCGCCAGCAGCCGCAACCTGGGACAGGGAAATCAGCCCCAGCATTTT | CASSRNLGQGNQPQHF
TRBJ1-1 | . | TRBV5-5 | TRBD1 | TGTGCCAGCAGAAGACAGGGAACCCTCGGGAACACTGAAGCTTTCTTT | CASRRQGTLGNTEAFF
TRBJ1-1 | . | TRBV7-9 | TRBD1 | TGTGCCAGCAAAACTAGGGGGCCCGGCACTGAAGCTTTCTTT | CASKTRGPGTEAFF
TRBJ2-3 | many | TRBV6-4 | TRBD2 | TGTGCCAGCAGGATGGTAGCGGGTTCCACAGATACGCAGTATTTT | CASRMVAGSTDTQYF
TRBJ1-1 | . | TRBV7-9 | . | TGTGCCGGCAGCTTAAAGGCCGCCACAGAAGCTTTCTTT | CAGSLKAATEAFF
TRBJ2-1 | once | TRBV29-1 | TRBD2 | TGCAGCGTTGGGGGGCTAGCGGGGCCTGCGGAGCAGTTCTTC | CSVGGLAGPAEQFF
TRBJ2-2 | . | TRBV6-1 | TRBD2 | TGTGCCAGCAGACTACTAGCGGGGGGGCCCTCGGTCACCGGGGAGCTGTTTTTT | CASRLLAGGPSVTGELFF